These 11 T cell receptor beta chains were all obtained from the same sample, sequenced in a study of T cells in Graves' hyperthyroidism and ophthalmopathy. The TCR beta CDR3 regions underwent amplification using RNA transcripts as the source. TCR CDR3 regions were first amplified by RT-PCR with HTBI primers. From the multiplex PCR reads, TCRdb called clonotypes with MiXCR, one entry per CDR3 protein. The sample lists some 600,000 distinct CDR3 sequences, 35% to 55% occurring once. The sequenced sample consisted of peripheral blood or thyroid tissue (not recorded which). The receptors stem from a woman aged 18-35 years with Graves' hyperthyroidism.

The chain combines TRBV20-1 with TRBJ2-5; D unresolved. There are 10 residues in the CDR3. The ends were cut back, 7 bases at V and 5 bases at J, with 8 bases in the middle. In germline, CDR1 is DFQATT, CDR2 SNEGSKA (reference sequence). CDR3 nucleotide sequence: TGCAGTGTCAGAGATGAGACCCAGTACTTC. Its protein product is CSVRDETQYF.

This clonotype came up many times. The V call is TRBV24-1, the J call TRBJ1-2; 8 bases are a match to TRBD1. Germline assignment: CDR1 KGHDR and CDR2 SFDVKD. The V segment lost 4 bases and the J segment 0 bases; nucleotides outside the gene matches: 3. The CDR3 is 15 residues long. CDR3 sequence reads: CATSERTGPNYGYTF. The CDR3 DNA reads as TGTGCCACCAGTGAACGGACAGGGCCTAACTATGGCTACACCTTC.

This clonotype was counted ten times or more. The chain combines TRBV7-9 with TRBJ2-5; 7 bases line up with TRBD1. The CDR3 extends over 14 amino acids. V lost 1 base to trimming and J lost 7 bases; unmatched junction nucleotides: 6. Germline V lookup: CDR1 SEHNR, CDR2 FQNEAQ (reference sequence). The CDR3 sequence: CASSLGQGAGTQYF. In DNA form, the CDR3 reads TGTGCCAGCAGCTTAGGACAGGGAGCAGGGACCCAGTACTTC. Filled out from reference TRBV7-9 and TRBJ2-5, the complete variable domain reads DTGVSQNPRHKITKRGQNVTFRCDPISEHNRLYWYRQTLGQGPEFLTYFQNEAQLEKSRLLSDRFSAERPKGSFSTLEIQRTEQGDSAMYLCASSLGQGAGTQYFGPGTRLLVL.

Many counts were recorded for this clonotype. The V call is TRBV2, the J call TRBJ1-5; D not resolved. The CDR3 has 14 residues. V shed 1 base and J shed 3 bases, with 7 bases lying between them. Germline-derived CDR1 and CDR2 are SNHLY and FYNNEI. CDR3 bases: TGTGCCAGCAGTGAAGGGTGGTACAATCAGCCCCAGCATTTT. It encodes CASSEGWYNQPQHF.

The V call is TRBV2, the J call TRBJ1-2, with D uncertain. CDR1 and CDR2 (germline): SNHLY, FYNNEI. CDR3 length: 13 amino acids. V was trimmed by 4 bases and J by 10 bases, leaving 16 bases between them. The CDR3 is CASSGEGPVDYTF. DNA of the CDR3: TGTGCCAGCAGTGGCGAGGGTCCAGTAGACTACACCTTC.

The rearrangement uses TRBV20-1 and TRBJ1-5; D is undetermined. Germline CDR1 reads DFQATT; CDR2 reads SNEGSKA (reference sequence). CDR3 length: 14 residues. V lost 6 bases, J lost 1 base, and 13 bases lay in between. Here the CDR3 reads CSAWTGSSNQPQHF. DNA of the CDR3: TGCAGTGCCTGGACGGGGTCGAGCAATCAGCCCCAGCATTTT.

The chain employs TRBV2 and TRBJ1-6; a possible D gene is TRBD1 (6 bases). Between the trimmed V and J ends, which lost 8 bases and 12 bases, there was a span of 8 bases. This CDR3 comprises 10 residues. Germline V gene lookup returns CDR1 SNHLY and CDR2 FYNNEI. CDR3 sequence: CASLGGPLHF. The CDR3 region has the DNA TGTGCCAGCTTAGGGGGACCCCTCCACTTT. Using reference TRBV2 and TRBJ1-6 for the parts outside the CDR3, the full variable domain is EPEVTQTPSHQVTQMGQEVILRCVPISNHLYFYWYRQILGQKVEFLVSFYNNEISEKSEIFDDQFSVERPDGSNFTLKIRSTKLEDSAMYFCASLGGPLHFGNGTRLTVT.

The chain employs TRBV20-1 and TRBJ2-2, with TRBD2 identical over 16 bases. The CDR3 has 17 residues. V lost 6 bases, J lost 4 bases, and 8 bases stayed unmatched. CDR1 is DFQATT and CDR2 is SNEGSKA in the germline V gene (reference sequence). CDR3 in amino acids: CSAKGLAGGPPTGELFF. CDR3 DNA sequence: TGCAGTGCCAAGGGACTAGCGGGAGGGCCGCCCACCGGGGAGCTGTTTTTT.

The genes are TRBV25-1 and TRBJ1-6; a weak D match, TRBD1 (6 bases). Germline lookup yields CDR1 MGHDK and CDR2 SYGVNS. This CDR3 is 17 amino acids long. The CDR3 DNA follows: TGTGCTAGTGGTTTGTTGAGACTCGGGACATATAATTCACCCCTCCACTTT. Protein sequence: CASGLLRLGTYNSPLHF.

The chain recombines TRBV10-3 with TRBJ1-1; D is undetermined. Germline CDR1 reads ENHRY; CDR2 reads SYGVKD. The CDR3 consists of 15 residues. Trimming shortened V by 10 bases and J by 6 bases, and 24 bases separated the two germline ends. The CDR3 region is CASSNSGPGGPEAFF. Here the CDR3 DNA reads TGTGCCAGCAGCAACTCCGGGCCCGGTGGCCCTGAAGCTTTCTTT.

This clonotype was seen a few times. The chain uses TRBV6-5 and TRBJ1-1; the D is unclear. Trimming left V 6 bases short and J 0 bases short, with 8 bases between. The CDR3 covers 13 residues. The germline CDR1 and CDR2 sequences are MNHEY and SVGAGI. The CDR3 nucleotides read TGTGCCAGCAGCCCGACACTGAACACTGAAGCTTTCTTT. Protein: CASSPTLNTEAFF.